This T cell receptor (beta chain) derives from a study of T cell responses to AZD1222 COVID-19 vaccine. This CDR3 spans 17 amino acids. V shed 0 bases, J shed 6 bases, and the junction held 11 bases outside the gene matches. Germline V lookup: CDR1 MNHEY, CDR2 SVGEGT. The count of this clone is one. The protocol was immunoSEQ multiplex PCR, while the TCRdb copy is restricted to in-frame clones and leaves out a portion. Among fewer than 85,000 clones, more than 70% were seen once, and the ten largest hold 4% to 5.5%. V gene TRBV6-2 or TRBV6-3 combines with J gene TRBJ2-3; 8 bases match TRBD2. The TCR was taken from an adult who received the MenACWY meningococcal vaccine as a control. Sequences were derived from peripheral blood, sampled 28 days after the second dose of the MenACWY control vaccine. This CDR3 is CASSYSPQAGVLDTQYF. CDR3 in DNA: TGTGCCAGCAGTTACTCCCCTCAAGCGGGGGTTTTGGATACGCAGTATTTT.